This is a list of T cell receptor beta chains from one sample in a study of shared T cell receptors in the human thymus. The data were produced by immunoSEQ multiplex PCR, yet TCRdb's version contains in-frame clones alone and is incomplete. The top ten clones hold roughly 0.021% of a sample with some 400,000 clones, about 95% of them seen once. Specimen: thymocytes. The receptor set was obtained from a human donor. The CDR3 runs from the conserved cysteine through the conserved F or W. The D gene is left open where the match is weak. Part of the rows lack a size; the others show once, few, many or a class for expanded clones.

V gene	J gene	clone size	D gene	CDR3 length	CDR3 protein	CDR3 DNA
TRBV28	TRBJ2-1	-	TRBD2	20	CASRRASGTSGRPRINEQFF	TGTGCCAGCAGACGCGCATCCGGGACTAGCGGGAGACCCAGGATTAATGAGCAGTTCTTC
TRBV6-6	TRBJ1-5	-	TRBD1	15	CASSYGQEFNQPQHF	TGTGCCAGCAGTTATGGACAGGAGTTCAATCAGCCCCAGCATTTT
TRBV7-2	TRBJ2-4	-	-	15	CASSLAVGSKNIQYF	TGTGCCAGCAGCTTAGCGGTAGGGAGCAAAAACATTCAGTACTTC
TRBV4-3	TRBJ1-4	-	-	17	CASSQVTPGHQGEKLFF	TGCGCCAGCAGCCAAGTCACTCCGGGACACCAAGGCGAAAAACTGTTTTTT
TRBV6-5	TRBJ1-4	-	-	14	CASSYRRISEKLFF	TGTGCCAGCAGTTACAGAAGGATTTCGGAAAAACTGTTTTTT
TRBV27	TRBJ1-4	-	TRBD1	16	CASRVNRGQTNEKLFF	TGTGCCAGCAGAGTTAACAGGGGGCAAACTAATGAAAAACTGTTTTTT
TRBV5-4	TRBJ1-3	-	-	17	CASSLARKGNSGNTIYF	TGTGCCAGCAGCTTGGCCCGCAAGGGAAACAGTGGAAACACCATATATTTT
TRBV19	TRBJ1-2	few	-	13	CASRRSGKGGYTF	TGTGCCAGTAGGAGGTCAGGGAAGGGGGGCTACACCTTC
TRBV27	TRBJ1-5	-	TRBD1	16	CASSFADRAGDQPQHF	TGTGCCAGCAGTTTCGCCGACAGGGCGGGAGATCAGCCCCAGCATTTT
TRBV7-6	TRBJ1-4	-	TRBD1	18	CASSLGQGCFLPNEKLFF	TGTGCCAGCAGCTTAGGACAGGGGTGCTTCCTACCTAATGAAAAACTGTTTTTT
TRBV27	TRBJ1-5	-	-	13	CASSSKGFLPQHF	TGTGCCAGCAGCTCGAAGGGCTTTCTGCCCCAGCATTTT
TRBV29-1	TRBJ2-7	-	-	10	CSVEVDKQYF	TGCAGCGTTGAAGTAGACAAGCAGTACTTC
TRBV5-1	TRBJ1-1	-	-	14	CASSPGGALTEAFF	TGCGCCAGCAGCCCTGGGGGGGCGCTCACTGAAGCTTTCTTT
TRBV30	TRBJ1-2	-	-	12	CAGTRVGYGYTF	TGTGCCGGGACCAGGGTTGGCTATGGCTACACCTTC
TRBV5-1	TRBJ1-1	-	-	13	CASARIMNTEAFF	TGCGCCAGCGCACGGATTATGAACACTGAAGCTTTCTTT
TRBV27	TRBJ1-1	-	-	10	CARDAAEAFF	TGTGCCAGGGATGCGGCTGAAGCTTTCTTT
TRBV10-3	TRBJ2-3	-	-	16	CAISESERLDTDTQYF	TGTGCCATCAGTGAGTCGGAACGATTAGACACAGATACGCAGTATTTT
TRBV5-1	TRBJ2-5	-	-	16	CASSLALEGDQETQYF	TGCGCCAGCAGCTTGGCCCTTGAAGGGGACCAAGAGACCCAGTACTTC
TRBV6-6	TRBJ1-5	-	TRBD1	14	CASSTDRGSQPQHF	TGTGCCAGCAGTACGGACAGGGGATCTCAGCCCCAGCATTTT
TRBV16	TRBJ2-5	-	TRBD1	16	CASSQSDRGYRETQYF	TGTGCCAGCAGCCAATCAGACAGGGGATACAGGGAGACCCAGTACTTC
TRBV19	TRBJ2-3	-	-	15	CASSIKTGRADTQYF	TGTGCCAGTAGTATTAAGACAGGCAGGGCAGATACGCAGTATTTT
TRBV28	TRBJ2-7	-	TRBD2	16	CASSLLAGGLPYEQYF	TGTGCCAGCAGTTTATTAGCGGGAGGACTACCCTACGAGCAGTACTTC
TRBV28	TRBJ2-2	-	-	21	CASSSRLTPFGTDANTGELFF	TGTGCCAGCAGTTCCCGCTTAACGCCATTTGGGACGGACGCGAACACCGGGGAGCTGTTTTTT